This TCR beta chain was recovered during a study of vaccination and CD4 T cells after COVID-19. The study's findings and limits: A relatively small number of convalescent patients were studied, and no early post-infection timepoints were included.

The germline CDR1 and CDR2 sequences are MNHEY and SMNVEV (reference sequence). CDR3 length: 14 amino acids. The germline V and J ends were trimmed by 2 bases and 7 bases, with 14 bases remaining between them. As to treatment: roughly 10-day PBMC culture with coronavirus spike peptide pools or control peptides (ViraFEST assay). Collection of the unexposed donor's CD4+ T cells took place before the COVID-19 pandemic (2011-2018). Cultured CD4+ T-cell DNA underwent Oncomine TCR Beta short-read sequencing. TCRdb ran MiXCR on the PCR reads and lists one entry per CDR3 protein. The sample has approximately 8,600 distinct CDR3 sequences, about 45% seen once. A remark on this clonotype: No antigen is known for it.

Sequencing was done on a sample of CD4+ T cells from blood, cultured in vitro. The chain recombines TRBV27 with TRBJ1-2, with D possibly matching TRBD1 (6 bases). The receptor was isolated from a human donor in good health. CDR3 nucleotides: TGTGCCAGCAGTTTAGTGGGGGGCTGGGGTGGCTACACCTTC. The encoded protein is CASSLVGGWGGYTF.